The present T cell receptor (beta chain) was sequenced within a study of neurological immune-mediated disorders. The germline CDR1 and CDR2 sequences are MNHNY and SVGAGI (reference sequence). The CDR3 has 13 residues. Losses at the gene ends were 4 bases for V and 6 bases for J; bases not matched to a gene: 5. Using its own MiXCR run on the 5' RACE reads, TCRdb lists one record per CDR3 protein. The data hold roughly 88,000 distinct CDR3 sequences, with around 3.6% observed a single time. There are many counts of this clonotype. The specimen sequenced was PBMCs. The chain joins TRBV6-6 to TRBJ1-2; 7 nucleotides match TRBD1. The origin of this receptor is a woman between 45 and 60 years old with multiple sclerosis. The CDR3 reads CASSSQGGDGYTF. In DNA, the CDR3 is TGTGCCAGCAGTTCGCAGGGGGGGGATGGCTACACCTTC.